This paragraph reports one T cell receptor beta chain. The data stem from a study of blood T cell repertoires in COVID-19. Study-level information: From the United States, Italy and Spain came samples of acute and convalescent COVID-19. PBMCs, B-cell-depleted T cells, or T cells were the source of the cDNA or gDNA that made up the material.

Germline CDR1 and CDR2: GTSNPN and SVGIG (reference sequence). The CDR3 runs to 15 residues. V was trimmed by 3 bases and J by 3 bases, leaving 18 bases between them. As processed by the authors: Reference gene primer amplification yielded estimated nucleated cell counts. Assay: immunoSEQ multiplex PCR; the TCRdb copy retains only in-frame clones and omits some. The D gene and trimming were derived from the DNA, and the V and J assignments and clone size from that table. The table includes around 250,000 clones, around four fifths detected once. The receptor's source is a man aged 60 to 69 who had recovered from COVID-19. The sample was peripheral blood. The J gene is TRBJ2-7, the V gene TRBV30; possibly TRBD2 for D (7 bases). The CDR3 here is CAWSGGRGKIYEQYF. CDR3 DNA: TGTGCCTGGAGCGGTGGGAGGGGGAAAATCTACGAGCAGTACTTC.